This is a list of T cell receptor beta chains from one sample in a study of shared clonotypes between healthy human individuals. Only in-frame clones appear in the TCRdb table, and some are missing; sequencing was by immunoSEQ multiplex PCR. The repertoire includes 2 million to 3 million clones, 93% of them detected once, and 0.36% sits in the top ten. The specimen sequenced was naive CD4+ T cells from PBMCs. Receptors originate from a young man in good health. Some clones in this sample may be carry-over from other donors' samples. The CDR3 runs from the conserved cysteine through the conserved F or W. Fields, in order: V gene, J gene, CDR3 protein.

>TRBV5-4|TRBJ1-6
CASSPAGTARGSPLHF
>TRBV28|TRBJ2-7
CASSLRLADYEQYF
>TRBV5-1|TRBJ2-3
CASRAGTSTDTQYF
>TRBV6-1|TRBJ2-7
CASSELFVLKYF
>TRBV12-5|TRBJ2-5
CASGSGTGAETQYF
>TRBV7-9|.
CASSPVSSYEQYF
>TRBV7-2|TRBJ1-5
CASSLGQGTGFQPQHF
>TRBV5-4|TRBJ1-5
CASSWGPDGDQPQHF
>TRBV9|TRBJ2-1
CASSEQPLGNEQFF
>TRBV5-4|TRBJ1-2
CASSSRKTNYGYTF
>TRBV6-6|TRBJ2-7
CASSRAGAYEQYF
>TRBV7-9|TRBJ2-1
CASSPPGNNEQFF
>TRBV7-2|TRBJ2-3
CASSLLVPGGTQYF
>TRBV19|TRBJ1-2
CASSIGQERTGYGYTF
>TRBV2|TRBJ2-7
CASCAGSSYEQYF
>TRBV18|TRBJ2-7
CASSPGTTYEQYF
>TRBV6-5|TRBJ2-7
CASSKIWDGAYEQYF
>TRBV6-1|TRBJ1-2
CASTEAGPSDRGYTF
>TRBV5-1|TRBJ2-5
CASSLGGGQGGQETQYF
>TRBV28|TRBJ1-1
CASSLVRVVTEAFF
>TRBV6-5|TRBJ1-5
CASREQANQPQHF
>TRBV27|TRBJ1-1
CASSSPLMKNTEAFF
>TRBV7-3|TRBJ2-3
CASKSGDTDTQYF
>TRBV6-6|TRBJ1-2
CASIHRDRYGYTF
>TRBV6-5|TRBJ2-1
CASSYKGPSDEQFF
>TRBV5-5|TRBJ1-4
CASSEGPNEKLFF
>TRBV6-6|TRBJ2-1
CASRQSGRGVGEQFF
>TRBV2|TRBJ1-4
CASSASQTATNEKLFF
>TRBV5-4|TRBJ2-7
CASRYGATTHPYEQYF
>TRBV28|TRBJ1-1
CASSLRALNTEAFF
>TRBV5-1|TRBJ2-7
CASSLVPGRDEQYF
>TRBV30|TRBJ1-2
CAWSPPGTGFARNYGYTF
>TRBV19|TRBJ2-6
CASSITSSSGANVLTF
>TRBV30|TRBJ2-7
CAWSRLAGVREQYF
>TRBV4-1|TRBJ2-2
CASSPRVLAGTNTGELFF
>TRBV28|TRBJ2-3
CASMTAAPDTQYF
>TRBV4-1|.
CASSQVGAYEQYF
>TRBV4-2|TRBJ1-1
CASSQDEGRLRGTEAFF
>TRBV6-5|TRBJ1-2
CASSEVDRSYGYTF
>TRBV5-1|TRBJ1-1
CASSLWVTGSEAFF
>TRBV6-1|TRBJ2-7
CASSEAGRGYEQYF
>TRBV5-1|TRBJ1-4
CASSLNRAHPGETNEKLFF
>TRBV5-1|TRBJ2-2
CASSLNIDTGELFF
>TRBV30|TRBJ2-7
CAWTGGGYEQYF
>TRBV5-4|TRBJ1-4
CASSLVSDEKLFF